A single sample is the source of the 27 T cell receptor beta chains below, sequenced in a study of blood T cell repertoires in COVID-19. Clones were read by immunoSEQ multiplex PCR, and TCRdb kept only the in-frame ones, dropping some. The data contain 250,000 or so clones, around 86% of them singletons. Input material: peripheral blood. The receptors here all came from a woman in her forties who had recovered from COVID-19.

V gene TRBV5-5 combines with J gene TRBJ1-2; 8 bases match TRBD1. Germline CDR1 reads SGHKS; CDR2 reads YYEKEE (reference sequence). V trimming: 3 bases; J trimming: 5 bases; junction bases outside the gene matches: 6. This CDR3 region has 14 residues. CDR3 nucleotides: TGTGCCAGCAGCTCATACAGGGGGTCATATGGCTACACCTTC. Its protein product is CASSSYRGSYGYTF.

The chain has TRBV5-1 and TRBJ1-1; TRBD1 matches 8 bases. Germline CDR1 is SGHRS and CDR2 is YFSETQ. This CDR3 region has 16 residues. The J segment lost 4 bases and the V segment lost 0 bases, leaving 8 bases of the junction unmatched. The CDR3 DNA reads TGCGCCAGCAGCTTGGTGGTCACAGGGGGTCCCACTGAAGCTTTCTTT. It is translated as CASSLVVTGGPTEAFF. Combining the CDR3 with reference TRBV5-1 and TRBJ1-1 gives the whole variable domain KAGVTQTPRYLIKTRGQQVTLSCSPISGHRSVSWYQQTPGQGLQFLFEYFSETQRNKGNFPGRFSGRQFSNSRSEMNVSTLELGDSALYLCASSLVVTGGPTEAFFGQGTRLTVV.

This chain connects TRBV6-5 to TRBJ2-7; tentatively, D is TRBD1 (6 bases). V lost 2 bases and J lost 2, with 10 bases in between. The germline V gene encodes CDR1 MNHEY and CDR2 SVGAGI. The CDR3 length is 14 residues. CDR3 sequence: CASSYQDSAYEQYF. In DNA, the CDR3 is TGTGCCAGCAGTTACCAGGACAGTGCCTACGAGCAGTACTTC.

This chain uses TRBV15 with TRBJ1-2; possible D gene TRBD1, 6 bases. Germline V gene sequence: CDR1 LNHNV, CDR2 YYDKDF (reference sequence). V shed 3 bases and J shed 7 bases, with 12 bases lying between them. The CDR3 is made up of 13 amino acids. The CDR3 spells CATSRNRAGGYTF. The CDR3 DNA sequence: TGTGCCACCAGCAGGAACAGGGCGGGTGGCTACACCTTC.

CDR3 coding DNA: TGTGCCAGCAGCCAGGAGGGCTTTTACAATGAGCAGTTCTTC. This codes for CASSQEGFYNEQFF. The genes are TRBV7-9 and TRBJ2-1, with D possibly TRBD2 on 6 matching bases. This CDR3 spans 14 amino acids. The ends were cut back, 5 bases at V and 4 bases at J, with 12 bases in the middle. The germline CDR1 and CDR2 sequences are SEHNR and FQNEAQ (reference sequence).

The CDR3 spells CASSLSGTGVSGANVLTF. CDR3 coding DNA: TGCGCCAGCAGCCTATCCGGGACAGGCGTCTCTGGGGCCAACGTCCTGACTTTC. The V call is TRBV4-1, the J call TRBJ2-6, with TRBD1 matching over 8 bases. Unmatched junction bases numbered 8, after V lost 4 bases and J lost 0 bases. Germline CDR1 reads MGHRA; CDR2 reads YSYEKL. This CDR3 region has 18 residues.

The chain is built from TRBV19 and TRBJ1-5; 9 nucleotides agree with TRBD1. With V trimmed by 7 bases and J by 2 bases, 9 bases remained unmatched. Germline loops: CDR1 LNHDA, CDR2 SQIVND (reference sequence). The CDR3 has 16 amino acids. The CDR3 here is CASNRGPALRNQPQHF. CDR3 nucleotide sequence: TGTGCCAGTAACAGGGGGCCAGCACTTCGCAATCAGCCCCAGCATTTT.

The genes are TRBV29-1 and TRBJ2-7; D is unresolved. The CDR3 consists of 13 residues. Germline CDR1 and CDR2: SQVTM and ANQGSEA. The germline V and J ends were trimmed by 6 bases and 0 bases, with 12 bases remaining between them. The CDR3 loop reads CSVRITASYEQYF. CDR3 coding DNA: TGCAGCGTACGTATAACAGCCTCCTACGAGCAGTACTTC.

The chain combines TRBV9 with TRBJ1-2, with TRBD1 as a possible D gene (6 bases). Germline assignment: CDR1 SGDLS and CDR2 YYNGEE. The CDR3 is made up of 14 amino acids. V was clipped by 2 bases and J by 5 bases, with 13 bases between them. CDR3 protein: CASSVGSGHYGYTF. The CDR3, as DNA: TGTGCCAGCAGCGTGGGATCGGGACATTATGGCTACACCTTC. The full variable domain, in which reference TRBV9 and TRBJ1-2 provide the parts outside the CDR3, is DSGVTQTPKHLITATGQRVTLRCSPRSGDLSVYWYQQSLDQGLQFLIQYYNGEERAKGNILERFSAQQFPDLHSELNLSSLELGDSALYFCASSVGSGHYGYTFGSGTRLTVV.

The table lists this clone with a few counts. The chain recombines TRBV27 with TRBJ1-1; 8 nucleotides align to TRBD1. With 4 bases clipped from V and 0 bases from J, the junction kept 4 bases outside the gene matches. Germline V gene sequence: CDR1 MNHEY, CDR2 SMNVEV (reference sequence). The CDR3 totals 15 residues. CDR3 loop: CASSSQGEMNTEAFF. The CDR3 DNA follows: TGTGCCAGCAGTTCACAGGGGGAGATGAACACTGAAGCTTTCTTT.

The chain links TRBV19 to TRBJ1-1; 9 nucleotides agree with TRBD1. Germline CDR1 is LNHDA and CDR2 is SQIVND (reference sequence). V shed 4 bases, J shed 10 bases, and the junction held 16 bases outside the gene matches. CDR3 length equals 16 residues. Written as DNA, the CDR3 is TGTGCCAGTAGTAGCCGGACAGGGGTGGCCCCTGGGCGAGCTTTCTTT. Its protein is CASSSRTGVAPGRAFF.

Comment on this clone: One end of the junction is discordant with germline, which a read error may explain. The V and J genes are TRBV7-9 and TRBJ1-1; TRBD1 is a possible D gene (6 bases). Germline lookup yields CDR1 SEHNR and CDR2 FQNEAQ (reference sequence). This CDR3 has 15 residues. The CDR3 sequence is CASSGATARGYGYLF. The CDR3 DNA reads TGTGCCAGCAGCGGCGCGACGGCCAGGGGCTATGGCTATCTCTTT. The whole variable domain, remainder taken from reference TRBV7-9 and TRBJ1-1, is DTGVSQNPRHKITKRGQNVTFRCDPISEHNRLYWYRQTLGQGPEFLTYFQNEAQLEKSRLLSDRFSAERPKGSFSTLEIQRTEQGDSAMYLCASSGATARGYGYLFGQGTRLTVV.

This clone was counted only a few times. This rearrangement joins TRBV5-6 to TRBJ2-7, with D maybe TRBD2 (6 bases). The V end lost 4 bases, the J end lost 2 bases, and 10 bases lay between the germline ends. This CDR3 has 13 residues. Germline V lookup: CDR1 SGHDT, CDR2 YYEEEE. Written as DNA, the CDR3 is TGTGCCAGCAGCGCGGGACGGCCCTACGAGCAGTACTTC. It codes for CASSAGRPYEQYF.

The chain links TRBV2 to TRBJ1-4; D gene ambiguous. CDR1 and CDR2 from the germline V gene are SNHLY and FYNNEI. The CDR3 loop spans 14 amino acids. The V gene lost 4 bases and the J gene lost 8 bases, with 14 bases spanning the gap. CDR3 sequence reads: CASSATPGGEKLFF. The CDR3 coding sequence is TGTGCCAGCAGTGCAACCCCTGGCGGGGAAAAACTGTTTTTT.

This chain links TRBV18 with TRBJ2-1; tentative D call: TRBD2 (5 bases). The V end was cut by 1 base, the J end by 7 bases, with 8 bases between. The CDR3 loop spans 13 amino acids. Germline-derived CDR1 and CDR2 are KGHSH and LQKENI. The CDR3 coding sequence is TGTGCCAGCTCACCACGAGGGTTAAATGAGCAGTTCTTC. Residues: CASSPRGLNEQFF.

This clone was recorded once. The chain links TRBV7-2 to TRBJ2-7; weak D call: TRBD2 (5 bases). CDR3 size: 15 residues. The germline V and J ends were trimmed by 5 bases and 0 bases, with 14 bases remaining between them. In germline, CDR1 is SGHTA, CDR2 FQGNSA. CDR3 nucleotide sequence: TGTGCCAGCAGCCCCCGCGGGTCGAGCTCCTACGAGCAGTACTTC. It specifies CASSPRGSSSYEQYF.

CDR3 in DNA: TGTGCCAGCAGTGCCTATACTCCCGGGACTAGCACCGGGGAGCTGTTTTTT. Translated: CASSAYTPGTSTGELFF. The chain recombines TRBV2 with TRBJ2-2; 8 bases map to TRBD2. Germline V gene sequence: CDR1 SNHLY, CDR2 FYNNEI. Trimming cost V 4 bases and J 4 bases; bases outside gene matches: 11. CDR3 size: 17 residues.

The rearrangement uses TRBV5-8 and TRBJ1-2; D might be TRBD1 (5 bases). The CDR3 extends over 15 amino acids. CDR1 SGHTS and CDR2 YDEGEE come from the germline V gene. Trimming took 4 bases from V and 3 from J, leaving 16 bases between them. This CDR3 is CASSGAGPRDYGYTF. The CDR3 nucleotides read TGTGCCAGCAGCGGCGCGGGACCAAGGGACTATGGCTACACCTTC.

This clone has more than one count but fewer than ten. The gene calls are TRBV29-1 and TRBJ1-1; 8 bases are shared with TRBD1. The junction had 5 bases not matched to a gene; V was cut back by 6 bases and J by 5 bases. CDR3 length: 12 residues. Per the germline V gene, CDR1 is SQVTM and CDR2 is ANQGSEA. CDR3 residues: CSVNRGGTEAFF. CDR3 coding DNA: TGCAGCGTGAACAGGGGGGGTACTGAAGCTTTCTTT.

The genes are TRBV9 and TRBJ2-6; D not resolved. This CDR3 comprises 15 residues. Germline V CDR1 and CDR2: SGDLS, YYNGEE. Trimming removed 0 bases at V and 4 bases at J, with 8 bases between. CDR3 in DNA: TGTGCCAGCAGCGTAGGGCCCTGGGGGGCCAACGTCCTGACTTTC. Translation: CASSVGPWGANVLTF.

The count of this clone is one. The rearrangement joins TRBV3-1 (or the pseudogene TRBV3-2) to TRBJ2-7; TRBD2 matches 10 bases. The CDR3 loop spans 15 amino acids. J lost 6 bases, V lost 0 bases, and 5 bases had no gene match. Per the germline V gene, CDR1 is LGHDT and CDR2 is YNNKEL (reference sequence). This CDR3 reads CASSQDRTSGTEQYF. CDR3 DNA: TGTGCCAGCAGCCAAGATCGGACTAGCGGCACCGAGCAGTACTTC.

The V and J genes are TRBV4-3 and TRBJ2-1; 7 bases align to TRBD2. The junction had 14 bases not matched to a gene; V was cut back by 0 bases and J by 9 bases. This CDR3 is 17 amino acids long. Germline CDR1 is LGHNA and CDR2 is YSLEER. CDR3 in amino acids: CASSQDRGRGLPSEQFF. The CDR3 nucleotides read TGCGCCAGCAGCCAAGATCGAGGGAGGGGCCTCCCATCTGAGCAGTTCTTC.

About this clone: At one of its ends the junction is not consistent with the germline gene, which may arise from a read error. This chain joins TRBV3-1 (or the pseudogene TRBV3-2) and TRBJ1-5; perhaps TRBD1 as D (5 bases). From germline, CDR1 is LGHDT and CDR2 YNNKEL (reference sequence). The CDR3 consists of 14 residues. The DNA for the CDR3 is TGTGCCAGCACCCAAACACAGGACAATCAGCCCCAGCATTTT. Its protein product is CASTQTQDNQPQHF.

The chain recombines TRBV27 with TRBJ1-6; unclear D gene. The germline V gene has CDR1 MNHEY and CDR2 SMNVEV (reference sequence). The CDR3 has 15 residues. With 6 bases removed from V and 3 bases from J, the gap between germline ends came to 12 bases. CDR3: CASRFRGSYNSPLHF. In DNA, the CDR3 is TGTGCCAGCAGATTTAGAGGCAGCTATAATTCACCCCTCCACTTT.

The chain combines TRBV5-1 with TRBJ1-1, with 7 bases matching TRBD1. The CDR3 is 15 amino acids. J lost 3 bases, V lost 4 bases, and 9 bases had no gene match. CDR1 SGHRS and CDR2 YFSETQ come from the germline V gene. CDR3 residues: CASSPDPGQYTEAFF. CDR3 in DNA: TGCGCCAGCAGCCCCGATCCGGGACAGTACACTGAAGCTTTCTTT.

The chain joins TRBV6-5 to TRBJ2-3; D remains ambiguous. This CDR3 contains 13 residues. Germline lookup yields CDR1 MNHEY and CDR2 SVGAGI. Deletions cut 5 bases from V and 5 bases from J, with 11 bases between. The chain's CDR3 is CASSPARIDTQYF. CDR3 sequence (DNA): TGTGCCAGCAGTCCCGCGCGAATAGATACGCAGTATTTT.

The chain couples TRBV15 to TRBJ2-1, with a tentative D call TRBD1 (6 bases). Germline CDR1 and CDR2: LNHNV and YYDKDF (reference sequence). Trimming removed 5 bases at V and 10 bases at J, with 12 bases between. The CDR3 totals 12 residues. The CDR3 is CATSVQGYEQFF. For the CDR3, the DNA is TGTGCCACCAGCGTTCAGGGGTACGAGCAGTTCTTC. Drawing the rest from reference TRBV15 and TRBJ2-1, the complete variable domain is DAMVIQNPRYQVTQFGKPVTLSCSQTLNHNVMYWYQQKSSQAPKLLFHYYDKDFNNEADTPDNFQSRRPNTSFCFLDIRSPGLGDTAMYLCATSVQGYEQFFGPGTRLTVL.